These 8 T cell receptor beta chains were all obtained from the same sample, sequenced in a study of blood T cell repertoires in COVID-19. TCRdb keeps only in-frame clones here, not all; method: immunoSEQ multiplex PCR. The table includes 110,000 to 150,000 clones, around 73% detected once. The sample consisted of PBMCs or T cells enriched from blood (not recorded which). The receptors shown here come from a woman aged 45 to 65 who had recovered from COVID-19.

This rearrangement joins TRBV6-5 to TRBJ1-6; D might be TRBD1 (6 bases). Germline loops: CDR1 MNHEY, CDR2 SVGAGI. CDR3 size: 16 residues. V lost 4 bases, J lost 3 bases, and 13 bases lay in between. The CDR3 nucleotides read TGTGCCAGCAGTTTCGGACAGCAGTACTATAATTCACCCCTCCACTTT. It yields the protein CASSFGQQYYNSPLHF.

J is TRBJ1-1 and V is TRBV19; D perhaps matches TRBD1 (5 bases). Germline lookup yields CDR1 LNHDA and CDR2 SQIVND (reference sequence). CDR3 length equals 14 residues. The V end was cut by 5 bases, the J end by 7 bases, with 17 bases between. Written as DNA, the CDR3 is TGTGCCAGTAGTCCCCGGACAAATTCGGATGAAGCTTTCTTT. Residues: CASSPRTNSDEAFF.

V and J are TRBV19 and TRBJ1-6; 9 bases agree with TRBD1. V was clipped by 9 bases and J by 6 bases; unmatched bases: 21. The CDR3 spans 19 residues. The germline gives CDR1 LNHDA, CDR2 SQIVND (reference sequence). In nucleotides, the CDR3 is TGTGCCAGCAGAAAAGGTTCACCTGGGACAGGGATTCCTAATTCACCCCTCCACTTT. Translating it yields CASRKGSPGTGIPNSPLHF.

This clone has just a few counts. V usage is TRBV12-3 or TRBV12-4 and J usage is TRBJ1-6; no reliable D call. The V and J ends lost 4 bases and 8 bases respectively, with 9 bases between them. This CDR3 contains 13 residues. CDR3 loop: CASSSSADSPLHF. The CDR3 bases are TGTGCCAGCAGTTCGTCCGCAGATTCACCCCTCCACTTT.

This rearrangement joins TRBV24-1 to TRBJ2-3; 7 bases match TRBD1. This CDR3 has 13 amino acids. Germline lookup yields CDR1 KGHDR and CDR2 SFDVKD. The V segment lost 10 bases and the J segment 6 bases; nucleotides outside the gene matches: 9. The CDR3 here is CATLKLQGDTQYF. CDR3 nucleotides: TGTGCCACTCTTAAGCTACAGGGGGATACGCAGTATTTT.

Here the CDR3 DNA reads TGCAGTGCTAACAGGGAAATTGAAGCTTTCTTT. This codes for CSANREIEAFF. The chain joins TRBV20-1 to TRBJ1-1; D is possibly TRBD1 (6 bases). CDR1 is DFQATT and CDR2 is SNEGSKA in the germline V gene (reference sequence). V was cut by 4 bases and J by 7 bases, with 10 bases left in between. The CDR3 length is 11 residues.

This clone was picked up a small number of times. The rearrangement uses TRBV9 and TRBJ1-1; unclear D gene. CDR3 length: 13 amino acids. V was clipped by 4 bases and J by 11 bases, with 18 bases between them. Germline-derived CDR1 and CDR2 are SGDLS and YYNGEE. The CDR3 nucleotides are TGTGCCAGCAGCTTATCGGACTGGGAGCGGGCTTTCTTT. It is translated as CASSLSDWERAFF.

The chain links TRBV24-1 to TRBJ2-2, with D maybe TRBD1 (6 bases). The germline CDR1 and CDR2 sequences are KGHDR and SFDVKD. With 6 bases removed from V and 0 bases from J, the gap between germline ends came to 7 bases. The CDR3 spans 14 residues. The CDR3 bases are TGTGCCACCAGTCCAGGGGCGAACACCGGGGAGCTGTTTTTT. Translating gives CATSPGANTGELFF.